This TCR beta chain was captured by sequencing in a study of blood T cell repertoires in COVID-19. Study summary: In each case, the material was cDNA or gDNA derived from T cells, B-cell-depleted T cells, or PBMCs.

As processed by the authors: Nucleated cell counts were estimated from reference gene primer amplification. Repertoires were generated with immunoSEQ multiplex PCR, while TCRdb's copy carries only in-frame clones and drops some. The V and J calls and the clone size are those of that table, but D and trimming were determined from the DNA. The sample lists under 250,000 clones, 83% occurring once. Germline V gene data show CDR1 as MNHNS and CDR2 as SASEGT. The trim removed 1 base at V and 4 bases at J, leaving 7 bases unmatched. CDR3 length: 16 residues. This clone occurred once. Material: PBMCs or T cells enriched from blood (not recorded which). The chain links TRBV6-1 to TRBJ2-3; TRBD2 matches at 8 bases. This clonotype originated in a woman in her forties who had been exposed to COVID-19. The CDR3, as DNA: TGTGCCAGCAGTGAAGAGGGACTAGTCCCCCCAGATACGCAGTATTTT. It encodes CASSEEGLVPPDTQYF.